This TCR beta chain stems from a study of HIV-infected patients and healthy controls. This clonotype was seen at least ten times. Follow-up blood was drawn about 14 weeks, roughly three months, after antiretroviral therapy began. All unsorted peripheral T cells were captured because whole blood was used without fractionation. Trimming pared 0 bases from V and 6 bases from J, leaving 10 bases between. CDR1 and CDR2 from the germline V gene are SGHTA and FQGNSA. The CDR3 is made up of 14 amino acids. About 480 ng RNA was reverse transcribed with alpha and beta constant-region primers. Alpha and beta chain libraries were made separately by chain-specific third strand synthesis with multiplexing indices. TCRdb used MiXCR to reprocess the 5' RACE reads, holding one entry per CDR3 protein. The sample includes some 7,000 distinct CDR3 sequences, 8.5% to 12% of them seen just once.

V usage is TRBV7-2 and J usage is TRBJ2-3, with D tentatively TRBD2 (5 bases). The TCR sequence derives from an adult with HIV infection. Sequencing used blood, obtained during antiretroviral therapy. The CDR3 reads CASSLALASDTQYF. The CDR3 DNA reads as TGTGCCAGCAGCTTAGCGCTAGCTTCGGATACGCAGTATTTT.